This entry describes one TCR beta chain. What it binds is unknown. Other DNA sequences from this sample encode an identical CDR3 as well. Reverse transcribing all isolated RNA meant expressed TCRB transcripts were sequenced. Assay used: immunoSEQ multiplex PCR; TCRdb lists only in-frame clones, some missing. The top ten clones hold 0.65% of a sample with about 150,000 clones, roughly 8% of them seen once. The sample comes from a study of beta chain features in type 1 diabetes. Whole-study results and caveats: Possibly, sequencing cDNA over-represented cells that had high TCR expression levels.

With V trimmed by 7 bases and J by 3 bases, 5 bases remained unmatched. CDR3 length: 13 residues. CDR1 is SQVTM, CDR2 ANQGSEA, per germline. Specimen: central memory CD4+ T cells from blood. This clonotype was sampled from a young man in good health. The chain employs TRBV29-1 and TRBJ2-1, with TRBD1 matching 8 bases. CDR3 residues: CSAGQGFYNEQFF. CDR3 sequence (DNA): TGCAGCGCCGGACAGGGCTTCTACAATGAGCAGTTCTTC.